One and the same sample provided the 21 T cell receptor beta chains below, sequenced in a study of blood T cell repertoires in COVID-19. Profiled with immunoSEQ multiplex PCR; TCRdb holds only in-frame clones, not every one. The data show 25,000 or so clones, about 80% seen once. The sample comprised peripheral blood. These receptors were obtained from a man between 65 and 79 years old with active COVID-19.

The gene calls are TRBV7-9 and TRBJ1-1, with 8 bases fitting TRBD1. The CDR3 spans 14 residues. V dropped 6 bases and J dropped 11; count of bases not matched to a gene: 14. Germline V gene sequence: CDR1 SEHNR, CDR2 FQNEAQ (reference sequence). The CDR3 DNA reads as TGTGCCAGCAGGCCGGCACAGGGGGTTACAGGGGCTTTCTTT. Translating gives CASRPAQGVTGAFF.

V gene TRBV4-1 combines with J gene TRBJ1-4; the D is unclear. The V end lost 2 bases, the J end lost 7 bases, and 11 bases lay between the germline ends. CDR1 MGHRA and CDR2 YSYEKL come from the germline V gene. This CDR3 has 14 amino acids. The CDR3: CASSQPAEGEKLFF. The CDR3 DNA sequence: TGCGCCAGCAGCCAACCCGCGGAGGGTGAAAAACTGTTTTTT.

This rearrangement joins TRBV5-1 to TRBJ2-7; D possibly corresponds to TRBD1 (6 bases). V dropped 0 bases and J dropped 6 bases, with 7 bases sitting between them. CDR1 is SGHRS and CDR2 is YFSETQ in the germline V gene. The CDR3 loop spans 12 amino acids. For the CDR3, the DNA is TGCGCCAGCAGCTTGGACAGGGCCGAGCAGTACTTC. This sequence encodes CASSLDRAEQYF.

J is TRBJ1-1 and V is TRBV6-4; D remains unclear. Between the trimmed V and J ends, which lost 3 bases and 1 base, there was a span of 6 bases. The CDR3 totals 13 residues. Per germline, CDR1 MRHNA and CDR2 SNTAGT. In DNA form, the CDR3 reads TGTGCCAGCAGTGATCAGGAGAACACTGAAGCTTTCTTT. Translated: CASSDQENTEAFF.

CDR3 in amino acids: CASSSSGAPNEKLFF. The CDR3 nucleotides are TGTGCCAGCAGCTCCTCAGGGGCTCCTAATGAAAAACTGTTTTTT. The chain employs TRBV5-6 and TRBJ1-4; D perhaps matches TRBD1 (6 bases). Deletions cut 3 bases from V and 3 bases from J, with 12 bases between. Germline V gives CDR1 SGHDT, CDR2 YYEEEE. The CDR3 contains 15 residues. The whole variable domain, remainder taken from reference TRBV5-6 and TRBJ1-4, is DAGVTQSPTHLIKTRGQQVTLRCSPKSGHDTVSWYQQALGQGPQFIFQYYEEEERQRGNFPDRFSGHQFPNYSSELNVNALLLGDSALYLCASSSSGAPNEKLFFGSGTQLSVL.

CDR3 region: CASSQATGLRPQHF. For the CDR3, the DNA is TGCGCCAGCAGCCAAGCTACGGGACTTCGGCCCCAGCATTTT. The chain joins TRBV4-1 to TRBJ1-5; tentatively, D is TRBD1 (5 bases). The V end lost 1 base, the J end lost 9 bases, and 13 bases lay between the germline ends. CDR3 length equals 14 residues. Germline lookup yields CDR1 MGHRA and CDR2 YSYEKL.

The chain employs TRBV3-1 (or the pseudogene TRBV3-2) and TRBJ2-1; 7 nucleotides match TRBD2. The germline V gene encodes CDR1 LGHDT and CDR2 YNNKEL (reference sequence). The trim removed 5 bases at V and 5 bases at J, leaving 12 bases unmatched. This CDR3 comprises 16 residues. For the CDR3, the DNA is TGTGCCAGCAGCTCCCTAGCGGTCCCCCGGGACAATGAGCAGTTCTTC. It yields the protein CASSSLAVPRDNEQFF.

This chain joins TRBV7-2 and TRBJ1-2; D may be TRBD1 (6 bases). This CDR3 region has 15 residues. Between the trimmed V and J ends, which lost 1 base and 3 bases, there was a span of 12 bases. Germline assignment: CDR1 SGHTA and CDR2 FQGNSA. The CDR3 sequence is CASSLGTGIDYGYTF. The CDR3 DNA reads TGTGCCAGCAGCTTAGGAACAGGGATCGACTATGGCTACACCTTC.

The CDR3 DNA sequence: TGTGCCAGCAGCGCGGCCGGGACAGGGGTCAATCAGCCCCAGCATTTT. Its translation is CASSAAGTGVNQPQHF. The chain carries TRBV9 and TRBJ1-5; the match to TRBD1 covers 10 bases. The CDR3 covers 16 residues. Germline-derived CDR1 and CDR2 are SGDLS and YYNGEE. The V segment lost 3 bases and the J segment 3 bases; nucleotides outside the gene matches: 6. Complete variable domain (other parts from reference TRBV9 and TRBJ1-5): DSGVTQTPKHLITATGQRVTLRCSPRSGDLSVYWYQQSLDQGLQFLIQYYNGEERAKGNILERFSAQQFPDLHSELNLSSLELGDSALYFCASSAAGTGVNQPQHFGDGTRLSIL.

The table lists this clone with a count of one. This chain links TRBV29-1 with TRBJ2-3; maybe TRBD1 (5 bases). Germline loops: CDR1 SQVTM, CDR2 ANQGSEA. Trimming cost V 3 bases and J 7 bases, with 14 bases left between them. This CDR3 has 13 residues. As DNA, the CDR3 is TGCAGCGTTGAGATGTCCGCAGGGAATACGCAGTATTTT. Translating gives CSVEMSAGNTQYF.

The chain combines TRBV19 with TRBJ1-5; D ambiguous. Trimming shortened V by 5 bases and J by 6 bases, and 14 bases separated the two germline ends. There are 14 residues in the CDR3. The germline V gene has CDR1 LNHDA and CDR2 SQIVND (reference sequence). This CDR3 reads CASSEIQLGQPQHF. CDR3 nucleotides: TGTGCCAGTAGTGAAATACAGTTGGGTCAGCCCCAGCATTTT.

The chain couples TRBV4-2 to TRBJ1-1; TRBD1 matches 8 bases. CDR1 is LGHNA and CDR2 is YNFKEQ in the germline V gene. This CDR3 contains 18 residues. V dropped 0 bases and J dropped 3; count of bases not matched to a gene: 12. CDR3 nucleotides: TGTGCCAGCAGCCAAGAAATAGTAAGGACAGGGTGGGACACTGAAGCTTTCTTT. Its translation is CASSQEIVRTGWDTEAFF.

To note about this clone: A junction boundary mismatches the germline segment, possibly from a read error. The rearrangement links TRBV7-7 to TRBJ2-7; the D gene is possibly TRBD2 (5 bases). The germline gives CDR1 SSHAT, CDR2 FNYEAQ (reference sequence). The CDR3 spans 13 residues. In DNA form, the CDR3 reads TGTGCTAGCAGCCCGGAGAGGGCCGGCGAGCAGTACTTC. Translated, it gives CASSPERAGEQYF.

Only a few counts were recorded for this clone. The J gene is TRBJ2-1, the V gene TRBV7-9; D might be TRBD1 (5 bases). V was trimmed by 5 bases and J by 7 bases, leaving 21 bases between them. The CDR3 extends over 16 amino acids. Per germline, CDR1 SEHNR and CDR2 FQNEAQ (reference sequence). The CDR3 loop reads CASSTNTGQPGNEQFF. The CDR3 region has the DNA TGTGCCAGCAGCACAAATACCGGACAACCTGGGAATGAGCAGTTCTTC.

This clone was counted a single time. The chain is built from TRBV29-1 and TRBJ1-1, with 9 bases lining up with TRBD1. The V gene's germline CDR1 is SQVTM and CDR2 ANQGSEA. This CDR3 region has 12 residues. The trim removed 7 bases at V and 11 bases at J, leaving 11 bases unmatched. The CDR3 loop is CSAAHGQGRAFF. CDR3 bases: TGCAGCGCCGCCCACGGACAGGGGCGCGCTTTCTTT.

This clone was observed a few times. This chain uses TRBV15 with TRBJ2-5; 13 bases are a match to TRBD2. The CDR3 sequence is 17 residues long. V shed 0 bases, J shed 4 bases, and the junction held 5 bases outside the gene matches. The germline V gene encodes CDR1 LNHNV and CDR2 YYDKDF (reference sequence). CDR3 region: CATSRDRTSGGPETQYF. The CDR3 nucleotides read TGTGCCACCAGCAGAGACCGGACTAGCGGGGGACCAGAGACCCAGTACTTC. The full variable domain, its missing parts supplied by reference TRBV15 and TRBJ2-5, is DAMVIQNPRYQVTQFGKPVTLSCSQTLNHNVMYWYQQKSSQAPKLLFHYYDKDFNNEADTPDNFQSRRPNTSFCFLDIRSPGLGDTAMYLCATSRDRTSGGPETQYFGPGTRLLVL.

V is TRBV4-1 and J is TRBJ2-7, with 9 bases matching TRBD2. The trim removed 4 bases at V and 2 bases at J, leaving 6 bases unmatched. CDR3 length: 15 residues. Germline V gene data show CDR1 as MGHRA and CDR2 as YSYEKL. The CDR3: CASSRMSGGPYEQYF. The CDR3 coding sequence is TGCGCCAGCAGCCGGATGAGCGGGGGGCCCTACGAGCAGTACTTC.

A single count supports this clone. The chain couples TRBV2 to TRBJ2-7, with 9 positions matching TRBD2. V lost 8 bases, J lost 6 bases, and 8 bases stayed unmatched. The CDR3 sequence is 13 residues long. Per the germline V gene, CDR1 is SNHLY and CDR2 is FYNNEI. The CDR3 is CASGGGGVSEQYF. The CDR3 nucleotides are TGTGCCAGCGGCGGGGGGGGAGTATCCGAGCAGTACTTC.

The chain links TRBV2 to TRBJ2-3; 12 bases match TRBD2. The ends lost 3 bases at V and 0 bases at J; junction bases unmatched: 4. Looked up from germline, CDR1 is SNHLY and CDR2 is FYNNEI. The CDR3 has 17 amino acids. CDR3 sequence (DNA): TGTGCCAGCAGTGATGGACTAGCGGGGCCTAGCACAGATACGCAGTATTTT. It yields the protein CASSDGLAGPSTDTQYF.

This sequence joins TRBV18 and TRBJ1-2; TRBD1 is a possible D gene (6 bases). CDR1 and CDR2 (germline): KGHSH, LQKENI. This CDR3 spans 16 amino acids. The V end lost 3 bases, the J end lost 4 bases, and 18 bases lay between the germline ends. The CDR3 bases are TGTGCCAGCTCACCCCAGAGACAGGCTGAGGGCTATGGCTACACCTTC. Translation gives CASSPQRQAEGYGYTF.

The gene calls are TRBV2 and TRBJ1-6; perhaps TRBD1 as D (5 bases). This CDR3 contains 15 residues. V was pared by 5 bases and J by 2 bases, with 10 bases between. Per germline, CDR1 SNHLY and CDR2 FYNNEI. DNA for the CDR3: TGTGCCAGCAGTATGGGCAGGGCCTATAATTCACCCCTCCACTTT. Encoded protein: CASSMGRAYNSPLHF.